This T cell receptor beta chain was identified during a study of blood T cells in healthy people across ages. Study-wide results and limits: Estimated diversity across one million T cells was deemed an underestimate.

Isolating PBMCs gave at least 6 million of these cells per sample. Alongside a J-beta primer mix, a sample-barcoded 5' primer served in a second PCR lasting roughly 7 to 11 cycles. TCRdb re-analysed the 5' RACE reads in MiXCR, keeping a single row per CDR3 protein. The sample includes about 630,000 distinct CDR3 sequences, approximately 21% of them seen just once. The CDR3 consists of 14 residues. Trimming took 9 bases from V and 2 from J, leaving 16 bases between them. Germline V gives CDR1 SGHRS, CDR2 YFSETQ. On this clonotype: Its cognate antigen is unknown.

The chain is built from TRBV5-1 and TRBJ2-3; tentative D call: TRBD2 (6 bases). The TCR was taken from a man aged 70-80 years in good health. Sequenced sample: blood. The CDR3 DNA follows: TGCGCCACCACTACCGGGAGCCTCACAGATACGCAGTATTTT. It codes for CATTTGSLTDTQYF. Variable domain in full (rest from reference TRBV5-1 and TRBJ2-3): KAGVTQTPRYLIKTRGQQVTLSCSPISGHRSVSWYQQTPGQGLQFLFEYFSETQRNKGNFPGRFSGRQFSNSRSEMNVSTLELGDSALYLCATTTGSLTDTQYFGPGTRLTVL.